This T cell receptor (beta chain) appears in the sequencing data of a study of blood T cells in healthy people across ages. A second PCR, run for about 7 to 12 cycles, used a sample-barcoded 5' primer plus a J-beta primer mix. One entry per CDR3 protein, called by TCRdb with MiXCR from the 5' RACE reads. The sample records under 750,000 distinct CDR3 sequences, roughly 48% being singletons. This CDR3 has 13 amino acids. Germline V gene sequence: CDR1 SGHTA, CDR2 FQGNSA. V lost 5 bases to trimming and J lost 4 bases, with 9 bases between them. Ten or more counts support this clonotype. This TCR was sampled from a man at least 80 years old in good health. Sequencing was done on a sample of blood. The V and J genes are TRBV7-2 and TRBJ2-1; perhaps TRBD2 as D (5 bases). The CDR3 bases are TGTGCCAGCAGCCGCGGACTGTACAATGAGCAGTTCTTC. Translation: CASSRGLYNEQFF.